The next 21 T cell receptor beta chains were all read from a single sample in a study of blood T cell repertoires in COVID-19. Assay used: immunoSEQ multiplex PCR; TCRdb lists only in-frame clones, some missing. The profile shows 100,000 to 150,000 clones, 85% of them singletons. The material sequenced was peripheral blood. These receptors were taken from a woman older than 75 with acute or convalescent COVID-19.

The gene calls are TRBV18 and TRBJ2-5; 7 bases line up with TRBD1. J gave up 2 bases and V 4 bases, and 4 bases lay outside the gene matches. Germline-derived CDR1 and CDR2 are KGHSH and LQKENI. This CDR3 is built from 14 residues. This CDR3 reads CASSLTGAQETQYF. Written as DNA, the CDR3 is TGTGCCAGCTCACTTACAGGGGCTCAAGAGACCCAGTACTTC. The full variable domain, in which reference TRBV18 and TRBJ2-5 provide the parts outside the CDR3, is NAGVMQNPRHLVRRRGQEARLRCSPMKGHSHVYWYRQLPEEGLKFMVYLQKENIIDESGMPKERFSAEFPKEGPSILRIQQVVRGDSAAYFCASSLTGAQETQYFGPGTRLLVL.

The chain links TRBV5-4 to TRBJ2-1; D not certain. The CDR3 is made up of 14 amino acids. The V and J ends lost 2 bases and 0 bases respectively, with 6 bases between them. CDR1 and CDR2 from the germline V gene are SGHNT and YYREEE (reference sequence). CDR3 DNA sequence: TGTGCCAGCAGCTTCCAGGTCTCCTACAATGAGCAGTTCTTC. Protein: CASSFQVSYNEQFF.

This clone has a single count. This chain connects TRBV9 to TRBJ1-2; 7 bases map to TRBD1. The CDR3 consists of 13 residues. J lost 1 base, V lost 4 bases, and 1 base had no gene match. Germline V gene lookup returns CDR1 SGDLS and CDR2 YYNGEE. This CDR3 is CASSRDSNYGYTF. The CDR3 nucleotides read TGTGCCAGCAGCAGGGACAGTAACTATGGCTACACCTTC. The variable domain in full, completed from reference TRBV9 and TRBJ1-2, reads DSGVTQTPKHLITATGQRVTLRCSPRSGDLSVYWYQQSLDQGLQFLIQYYNGEERAKGNILERFSAQQFPDLHSELNLSSLELGDSALYFCASSRDSNYGYTFGSGTRLTVV.

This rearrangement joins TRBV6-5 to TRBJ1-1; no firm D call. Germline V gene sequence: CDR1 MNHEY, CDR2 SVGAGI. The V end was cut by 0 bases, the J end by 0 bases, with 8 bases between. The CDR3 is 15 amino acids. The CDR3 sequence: CASSYSNSMNTEAFF. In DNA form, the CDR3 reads TGTGCCAGCAGTTACTCGAACAGCATGAACACTGAAGCTTTCTTT.

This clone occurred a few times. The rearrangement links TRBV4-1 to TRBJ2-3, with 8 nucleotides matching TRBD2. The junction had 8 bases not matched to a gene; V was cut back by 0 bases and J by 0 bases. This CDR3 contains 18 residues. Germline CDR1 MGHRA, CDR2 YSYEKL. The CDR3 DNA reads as TGCGCCAGCAGCCAAGAGCGGGGGGCCGTGAAGAGCACAGATACGCAGTATTTT. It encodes CASSQERGAVKSTDTQYF.

CDR3 region: CASSSAGITNTGELFF. The CDR3 DNA reads as TGTGCCAGCAGTTCCGCGGGGATTACGAACACCGGGGAGCTGTTTTTT. The rearrangement uses TRBV6-5 and TRBJ2-2, with D maybe TRBD2 (6 bases). The germline V gene encodes CDR1 MNHEY and CDR2 SVGAGI. CDR3 length equals 16 residues. Trimming took 4 bases from V and 0 from J, leaving 12 bases between them.

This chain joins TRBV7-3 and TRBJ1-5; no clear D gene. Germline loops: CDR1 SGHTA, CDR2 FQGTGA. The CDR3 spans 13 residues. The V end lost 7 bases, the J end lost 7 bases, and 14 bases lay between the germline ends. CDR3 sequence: CASNSGRTQPQHF. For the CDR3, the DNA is TGTGCCAGCAACAGTGGCAGAACCCAGCCCCAGCATTTT.

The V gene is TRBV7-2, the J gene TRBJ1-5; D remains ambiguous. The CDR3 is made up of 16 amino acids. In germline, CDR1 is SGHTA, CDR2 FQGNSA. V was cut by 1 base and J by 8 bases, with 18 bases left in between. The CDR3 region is CASSLENWSASEPQHF. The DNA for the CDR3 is TGTGCCAGCAGCTTAGAAAATTGGTCTGCCTCGGAGCCCCAGCATTTT. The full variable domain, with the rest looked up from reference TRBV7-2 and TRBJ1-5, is GAGVSQSPSNKVTEKGKDVELRCDPISGHTALYWYRQSLGQGLEFLIYFQGNSAPDKSGLPSDRFSAERTGGSVSTLTIQRTQQEDSAVYLCASSLENWSASEPQHFGDGTRLSIL.

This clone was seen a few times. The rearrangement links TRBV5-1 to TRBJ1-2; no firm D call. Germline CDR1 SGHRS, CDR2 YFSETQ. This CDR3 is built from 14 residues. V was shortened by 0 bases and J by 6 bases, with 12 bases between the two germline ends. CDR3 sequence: CASSLAQVGDGYTF. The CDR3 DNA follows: TGCGCCAGCAGCTTGGCGCAGGTCGGCGATGGCTACACCTTC.

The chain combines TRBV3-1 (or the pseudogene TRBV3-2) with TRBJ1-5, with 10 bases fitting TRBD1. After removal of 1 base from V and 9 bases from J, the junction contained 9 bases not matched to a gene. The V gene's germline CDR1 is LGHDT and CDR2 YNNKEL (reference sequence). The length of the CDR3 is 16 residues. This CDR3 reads CASSQGDRGSFLPQHF. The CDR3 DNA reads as TGTGCCAGCAGCCAAGGGGACAGGGGTAGTTTTCTGCCCCAGCATTTT.

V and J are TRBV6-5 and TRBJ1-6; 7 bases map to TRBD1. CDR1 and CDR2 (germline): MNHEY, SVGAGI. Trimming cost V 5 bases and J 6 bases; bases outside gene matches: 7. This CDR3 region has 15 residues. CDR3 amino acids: CASSLDRPGNSPLHF. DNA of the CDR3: TGTGCCAGCAGTCTGGACAGGCCGGGTAATTCACCCCTCCACTTT.

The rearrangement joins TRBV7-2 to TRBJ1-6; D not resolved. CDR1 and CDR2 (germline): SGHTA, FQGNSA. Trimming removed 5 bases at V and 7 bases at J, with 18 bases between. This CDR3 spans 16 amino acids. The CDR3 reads CASSPSALGSNSPLHF. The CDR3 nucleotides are TGTGCCAGCAGCCCCTCGGCCCTCGGGTCGAATTCACCCCTCCACTTT.

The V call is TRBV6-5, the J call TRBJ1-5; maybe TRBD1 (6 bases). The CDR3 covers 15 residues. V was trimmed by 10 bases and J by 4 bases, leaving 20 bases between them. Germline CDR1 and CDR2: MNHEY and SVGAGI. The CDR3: CATQRIQGQNQPQHF. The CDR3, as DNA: TGTGCCACCCAGAGGATACAGGGACAAAATCAGCCCCAGCATTTT.

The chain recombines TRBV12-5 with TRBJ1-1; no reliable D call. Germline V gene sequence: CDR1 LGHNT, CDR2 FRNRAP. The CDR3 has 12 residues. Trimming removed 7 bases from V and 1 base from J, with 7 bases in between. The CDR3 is CASATGNTEAFF. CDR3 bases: TGTGCTAGTGCAACTGGGAACACTGAAGCTTTCTTT.

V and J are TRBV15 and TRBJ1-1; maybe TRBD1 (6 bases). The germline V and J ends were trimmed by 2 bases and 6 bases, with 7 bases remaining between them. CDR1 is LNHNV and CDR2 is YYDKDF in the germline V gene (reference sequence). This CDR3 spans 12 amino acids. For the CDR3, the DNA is TGTGCCACCAGCAGAAACAGGGCTGAAGCTTTCTTT. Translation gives CATSRNRAEAFF.

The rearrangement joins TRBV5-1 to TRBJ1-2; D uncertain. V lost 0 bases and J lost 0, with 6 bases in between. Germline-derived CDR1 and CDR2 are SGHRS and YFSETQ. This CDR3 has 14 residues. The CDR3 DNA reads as TGCGCCAGCAGCTTGGACAGTCCTAACTATGGCTACACCTTC. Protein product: CASSLDSPNYGYTF.

DNA for the CDR3: TGTGCCAGCAGTCGAGGCGGACAGACCTACAATGAGCAGTTCTTC. It yields the protein CASSRGGQTYNEQFF. The chain couples TRBV2 to TRBJ2-1; TRBD1 might be the D (6 bases). The CDR3 spans 15 residues. CDR1 SNHLY and CDR2 FYNNEI come from the germline V gene. V was clipped by 5 bases and J by 2 bases, with 13 bases between them.

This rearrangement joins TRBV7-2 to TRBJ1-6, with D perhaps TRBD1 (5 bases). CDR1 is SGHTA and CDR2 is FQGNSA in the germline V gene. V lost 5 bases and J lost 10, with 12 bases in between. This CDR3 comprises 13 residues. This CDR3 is CASSRPRESPLHF. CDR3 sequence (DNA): TGTGCCAGCAGCCGACCCAGGGAATCACCCCTCCACTTT.

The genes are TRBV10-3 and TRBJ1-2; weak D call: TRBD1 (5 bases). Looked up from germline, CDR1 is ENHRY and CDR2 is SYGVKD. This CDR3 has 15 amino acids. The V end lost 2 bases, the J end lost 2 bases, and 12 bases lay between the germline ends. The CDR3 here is CAISEVEGSNYGYTF. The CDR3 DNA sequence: TGTGCCATCAGTGAGGTGGAGGGGAGCAACTATGGCTACACCTTC.

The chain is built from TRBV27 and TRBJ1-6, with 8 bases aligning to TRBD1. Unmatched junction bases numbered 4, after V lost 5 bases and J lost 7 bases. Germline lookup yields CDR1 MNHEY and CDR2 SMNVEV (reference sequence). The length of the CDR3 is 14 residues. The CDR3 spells CASSQGAWNSPLHF. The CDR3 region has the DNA TGTGCCAGCAGTCAGGGGGCTTGGAATTCACCCCTCCACTTT.

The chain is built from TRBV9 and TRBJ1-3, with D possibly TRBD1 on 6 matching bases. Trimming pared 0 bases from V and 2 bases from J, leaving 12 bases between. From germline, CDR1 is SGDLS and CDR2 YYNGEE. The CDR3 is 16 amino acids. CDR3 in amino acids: CASSVVAGVAGNTIYF. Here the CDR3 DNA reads TGTGCCAGCAGCGTAGTGGCAGGGGTTGCTGGAAACACCATATATTTT.